Each of the 5 T cell receptor beta chains below was sequenced from the same sample in a study of blood T cell repertoires in COVID-19. Sequencing was performed with immunoSEQ multiplex PCR; in TCRdb, only in-frame clones are kept and a portion is missing. The data show approximately 260,000 clones, 80% to 90% seen once. The sample consisted of peripheral blood. Receptors were obtained from a woman in her 70s with acute or convalescent COVID-19.

This chain joins TRBV3-1 (or the pseudogene TRBV3-2) and TRBJ1-4; unclear D gene. The CDR3 has 16 residues. The germline V gene encodes CDR1 LGHDT and CDR2 YNNKEL (reference sequence). Trimming removed 0 bases at V and 4 bases at J, with 12 bases between. The CDR3 loop is CASSQDIGEGNEKLFF. DNA of the CDR3: TGTGCCAGCAGCCAAGACATAGGAGAAGGTAATGAAAAACTGTTTTTT.

The chain is built from TRBV7-3 and TRBJ1-2; 7 bases align to TRBD1. Germline CDR1 SGHTA, CDR2 FQGTGA. With 5 bases clipped from V and 4 bases from J, the junction kept 7 bases outside the gene matches. The CDR3 loop spans 14 amino acids. CDR3 sequence reads: CASSRQGEAYGYTF. The CDR3 nucleotides are TGTGCCAGCAGCCGACAGGGAGAAGCCTATGGCTACACCTTC.

The rearrangement joins TRBV5-1 to TRBJ2-7; D not certain. Trimming stripped 4 bases from V and 0 bases from J, with 20 bases between. The CDR3 extends over 17 amino acids. The V gene's germline CDR1 is SGHRS and CDR2 YFSETQ. The CDR3 DNA reads TGCGCCAGCAGCCCCACTCAGACTCCTTTTAGCTCCTACGAGCAGTACTTC. Encoded protein: CASSPTQTPFSSYEQYF.

In the case of this clone: Mismatch with germline at one junction end may stem from a read error. J is TRBJ2-3 and V is TRBV7-9; 8 nucleotides match TRBD1. Germline-derived CDR1 and CDR2 are SEHNR and FQNEAQ (reference sequence). The CDR3 spans 12 residues. This CDR3 reads CASSLDWDRLGF. The CDR3 DNA is TGTGCCAGCAGCTTAGATTGGGACAGGTTAGGGTTT.

This sequence joins TRBV3-1 (or the pseudogene TRBV3-2) and TRBJ2-5; D not resolved. The CDR3 spans 14 residues. V was clipped by 4 bases and J by 2 bases, with 11 bases between them. Germline assignment: CDR1 LGHDT and CDR2 YNNKEL (reference sequence). DNA of the CDR3: TGTGCCAGCAGCCCCCCCGCGGCGCAAGAGACCCAGTACTTC. Protein sequence: CASSPPAAQETQYF.